In this sample, the clone carrying this T cell receptor beta chain turned up many times. These data belong to a study of human T cells and chemical hapten exposure. Germline V gives CDR1 SGHVS, CDR2 FQNEAQ. The CDR3 is made up of 12 amino acids. Trimming cost V 5 bases and J 9 bases; bases outside gene matches: 6. A single record per CDR3 protein comes from TCRdb applying MiXCR to the RACE reads. The sample lists roughly 40,000 distinct CDR3 sequences; 9.5% to 15% were seen once. Time point specified: pre-sensitization, week 0. Treatment in this sample: therapeutic diphenylcyclopropenone sensitization with weekly scalp DPC.

The sequencing used whole blood, collected in connection with sensitization to the hapten diphenylcyclopropenone (DPC). This clonotype originated in a woman aged 30 to 39 with alopecia areata. Some clones in this sample may be carry-over from other donors' samples. This sequence joins TRBV7-8 and TRBJ1-1; TRBD1 matches 7 bases. The CDR3 DNA is TGTGCCAGCAGCAACAGGGGAAAGAAAGCTTTCTTT. It encodes CASSNRGKKAFF.